The clone carrying this T cell receptor (beta chain) showed up just a few times. Its antigen is currently unknown. Attachment of unique molecular identifiers to individual cDNA molecules was performed in the library. Original analysis: Between about 23,224 and 700,000 TCRs appeared in each sample, and the median stood at approximately 100,000. TCRdb used MiXCR to reprocess the 5' RACE reads, holding one entry per CDR3 protein. These V and J calls derive from TCRdb rather than the authors' analysis. Of under 150,000 distinct CDR3 sequences listed, approximately 20% are singletons. These data belong to a study of human T cells and chemical hapten exposure. Study overall: TCR yield per sample varied, mainly due to pooled library volumes.

The starting material, unfractionated whole blood, was used for total RNA extraction. Overall study results and limits: With regard to DPC sensitization, TCRs above 1 in 1000 frequency did not change.

The sequence was collected from a human donor in good health.

CDR3 sequence (DNA): TGCGCCAGCAGCCAAGCTCCCGGGATAACTAATGAAAAACTGTTTTTT. Translating gives CASSQAPGITNEKLFF. The chain joins TRBV4-1 to TRBJ1-4, with D uncertain. The CDR3 spans 16 residues. The V and J ends lost 1 base and 1 base respectively, with 10 bases between them. The germline CDR1 and CDR2 sequences are MGHRA and YSYEKL.